The clone carrying this TCR beta chain was picked up many times. As yet, its antigen is unknown. Germline CDR1 is SGHTA and CDR2 is FQGNSA. The CDR3 contains 19 residues. V was clipped by 1 base and J by 0 bases; unmatched bases: 12. The data are from a study of T cell repertoires in cytomegalovirus infection. Across the study: Epitope selection comprised recently identified HLA-C-restricted CMV epitopes and well-studied HLA-B-restricted CMV epitopes. Both a matching HLA type and CMV infection were indicated by public TCR beta signatures. Study-level points and caveats: In two of eight donors, the top clonotype was HLA-C-restricted CMV-specific. Cumulated frequencies of public TCR beta families served to identify carriers of CMV plus the relevant HLA.

TCRdb analysed the reads with MiXCR anew, one entry per CDR3 protein. The table shows 370,000 or so distinct CDR3 sequences, with around a third occurring only once. The clonotype was recovered from a human donor in good health (CMV status not recorded). Some clones in this sample may be carry-over from other donors' samples. The chain carries TRBV7-2 and TRBJ2-7; TRBD2 agrees at 10 bases. The sequencing here drew on cultured PBMCs, taken from culture after CMV antigen stimulation. CDR3 in amino acids: CASSLVSGRLAGSSYEQYF. CDR3 DNA sequence: TGTGCCAGCAGCTTAGTCTCTGGGCGACTAGCGGGTAGCTCCTACGAGCAGTACTTC. The full variable domain, in which reference TRBV7-2 and TRBJ2-7 provide the parts outside the CDR3, is GAGVSQSPSNKVTEKGKDVELRCDPISGHTALYWYRQSLGQGLEFLIYFQGNSAPDKSGLPSDRFSAERTGGSVSTLTIQRTQQEDSAVYLCASSLVSGRLAGSSYEQYFGPGTRLTVT.